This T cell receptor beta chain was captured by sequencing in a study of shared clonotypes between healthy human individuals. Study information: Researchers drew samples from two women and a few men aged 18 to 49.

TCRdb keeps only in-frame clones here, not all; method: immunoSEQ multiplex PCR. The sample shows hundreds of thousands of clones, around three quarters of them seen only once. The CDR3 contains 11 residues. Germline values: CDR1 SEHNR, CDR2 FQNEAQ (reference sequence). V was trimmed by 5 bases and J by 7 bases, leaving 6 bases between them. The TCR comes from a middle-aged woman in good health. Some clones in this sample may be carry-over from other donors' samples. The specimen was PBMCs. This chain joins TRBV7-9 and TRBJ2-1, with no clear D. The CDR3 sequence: CASSAQNEQFF. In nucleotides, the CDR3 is TGTGCCAGCAGCGCCCAGAATGAGCAGTTCTTC.